These T cell receptor beta chains were read from a single sample in a study of T cells in Graves' hyperthyroidism and ophthalmopathy. One entry per CDR3 protein, called by TCRdb with MiXCR from the multiplex PCR reads. In the table there are under 550,000 distinct CDR3 sequences, roughly an eighth of which are singletons. The source material was blood. The receptors derive from a woman aged 18-29 years with Graves' hyperthyroidism. The CDR3 runs from the conserved cysteine through the conserved F or W. The order of the fields is V gene, J gene, CDR3 protein.

TRBV2	TRBJ2-1	CASGEGLAGEDEQFF
TRBV20-1	TRBJ1-4	CSATGGLEKLFF
TRBV20-1	TRBJ2-1	CSAGRDRGYNEQFF
TRBV6-2/TRBV6-3	TRBJ2-3	CAAGTVTDTQYF
TRBV24-1	TRBJ2-7	CATSERVGEFSYEQYF
TRBV18	TRBJ2-3	CASSRPSDTQYF
TRBV12-5	TRBJ2-1	CASGLPSREGGEQFF
TRBV7-3	TRBJ2-3	CASSSLGQGTDTQYF
TRBV6-1	TRBJ1-2	CASSPDRDDGYTF
TRBV27	TRBJ2-5	CASSSGVTQYF
TRBV28	TRBJ2-2	CASSSYWGDTGELFF
TRBV12-3/TRBV12-4	TRBJ2-1	CASSFLAGDANEQFF
TRBV24-1	TRBJ2-2	CATSGPGATGELFF
TRBV12-3/TRBV12-4	TRBJ1-5	CASSPGVDNQPQHF
TRBV3-1	TRBJ2-1	CASSLGLAGGNEQSF
TRBV2	TRBJ2-3	CASRGLAGLSGSDTQYF
TRBV25-1	TRBJ2-1	CASTGAAYNEQFF
TRBV5-6	TRBJ1-4	CASSGTGATNEKLFF
TRBV4-1	TRBJ2-7	CASSQEWGLGSYEQYF
TRBV20-1	TRBJ2-1	CSASIGQISYNEQFF
TRBV7-3	TRBJ2-3	CASSLEASTDTQYF
TRBV13	TRBJ1-2	CASSQRRQGGNYGYTF
TRBV12-3/TRBV12-4	TRBJ1-3	CASSAPGNTIYF
TRBV2	TRBJ1-5	CASSVEAAFSNQPQHF
TRBV3-1	TRBJ1-2	CASSLGRFNGYTF
TRBV6-1	TRBJ1-1	CASSVEGGMTTEAFF
TRBV20-1	TRBJ2-7	CSARKAGQLREQYF
TRBV30	TRBJ2-7	CAWRGTRGLPPYEQYF
TRBV4-2	TRBJ2-7	CASSQESDGSYEQYF
TRBV28	TRBJ2-7	CASSLRQGVVEQYF
TRBV2	TRBJ1-5	CASSRKGENQPQHF
TRBV9	TRBJ2-5	CASSAGRVPQETQYF
TRBV6-1	TRBJ1-1	CASKEGRDTEAFF
TRBV12-5	TRBJ2-1	CASGTGLPTYNEQFF
TRBV30	TRBJ1-1	CAWTRLGHTEAFF
TRBV7-6	TRBJ2-5	CASSSPAGLAGGGVEEETQYF
TRBV9	TRBJ2-5	CASSVGSGGETQYF
TRBV20-1	TRBJ2-5	CSATGQIQETQYF
TRBV2	TRBJ2-3	CASRPTGGVDTQYF
TRBV11-2	TRBJ2-4	CASSSGRFAAKNIQYF